These 6 T cell receptor beta chains share one sample of origin, sequenced in a study of blood T cell repertoires in COVID-19. Clones were read by immunoSEQ multiplex PCR, and TCRdb kept only the in-frame ones, dropping some. The table lists tens of thousands of clones, roughly 87% of them singletons, with around a fifth in the top ten. The sequencing input was peripheral blood. Receptor source: a woman of 80 years or more with COVID-19, enrolled during active disease.

The chain carries TRBV5-6 and TRBJ2-3, with 10 bases identical to TRBD1. CDR1 is SGHDT, CDR2 YYEEEE, per germline. V dropped 6 bases and J dropped 7; count of bases not matched to a gene: 11. CDR3 length: 15 residues. The CDR3 region is CASTRPGQGIHTQYF. As DNA, the CDR3 is TGTGCCAGCACCCGACCGGGACAGGGGATACATACGCAGTATTTT.

The sample holds one count of this clone. V usage is TRBV6-1 and J usage is TRBJ1-2; the D gene is possibly TRBD1 (5 bases). The V and J ends lost 1 base and 4 bases respectively, with 13 bases between them. The CDR3 has 15 amino acids. Germline V CDR1 and CDR2: MNHNS, SASEGT. The CDR3 nucleotides are TGTGCCAGCAGTGAAGTCCCAGGGATCGGCTATGGCTACACCTTC. It yields the protein CASSEVPGIGYGYTF.

This rearrangement joins TRBV7-2 to TRBJ1-1, with unresolved D. Germline V CDR1 and CDR2: SGHTA, FQGNSA. Trimming pared 6 bases from V and 0 bases from J, leaving 8 bases between. The CDR3 has 13 amino acids. The CDR3 spells CASRRVMNTEAFF. The CDR3 region has the DNA TGTGCCAGCAGGAGGGTTATGAACACTGAAGCTTTCTTT.

The chain recombines TRBV2 with TRBJ2-2, with D perhaps TRBD2 (6 bases). Trimming removed 11 bases from V and 3 bases from J, with 19 bases in between. Germline V CDR1 and CDR2: SNHLY, FYNNEI. CDR3 length equals 15 residues. This chain's CDR3 is CAFRRGGRDTGELFF. The CDR3 DNA reads as TGTGCCTTCCGGAGAGGAGGGCGCGACACCGGGGAGCTGTTTTTT.

The chain combines TRBV5-1 with TRBJ1-3, with D unresolved. The CDR3 contains 16 residues. V was trimmed by 4 bases and J by 4 bases, leaving 18 bases between them. The V gene's germline CDR1 is SGHRS and CDR2 YFSETQ. CDR3 residues: CASSPEVMGSGNTIYF. Written as DNA, the CDR3 is TGCGCCAGCAGCCCCGAAGTTATGGGGAGCGGAAACACCATATATTTT.

The V call is TRBV7-9, the J call TRBJ1-5, with 8 bases aligning to TRBD1. The CDR3 contains 14 residues. After removal of 2 bases from V and 6 bases from J, the junction contained 3 bases not matched to a gene. CDR1 is SEHNR, CDR2 FQNEAQ, per germline (reference sequence). Here the CDR3 reads CASSLTGGGQPQHF. The CDR3 bases are TGTGCCAGCAGCTTAACAGGGGGGGGTCAGCCCCAGCATTTT.